Below, 19 T cell receptor beta chains from the same sample are listed, as sequenced in a study of T cell changes during pregnancy in multiple sclerosis. The repertoire was sequenced with immunoSEQ multiplex PCR; TCRdb's copy has only in-frame clones and lacks some. Among tens of thousands of clones listed, about 92% were seen once. The input for sequencing was peripheral blood, taken in the first trimester of pregnancy. Source of these receptors: a female donor in good health, enrolled as a control in a pregnancy study.

This chain links TRBV6-5 with TRBJ2-7; no clear D gene. The germline V and J ends were trimmed by 6 bases and 0 bases, with 3 bases remaining between them. CDR1 MNHEY and CDR2 SVGAGI come from the germline V gene. The CDR3 extends over 11 amino acids. The CDR3, as DNA: TGTGCCAGCAGCATCTCCTACGAGCAGTACTTC. Its protein product is CASSISYEQYF.

CDR3 in amino acids: CASSFRGLHTEAFF. In nucleotides, the CDR3 is TGTGCCAGCAGTTTTAGGGGGCTTCACACTGAAGCTTTCTTT. J is TRBJ1-1 and V is TRBV27; 7 nucleotides match TRBD1. V lost 3 bases, J lost 3 bases, and 4 bases stayed unmatched. The CDR3 contains 14 residues. Germline loops: CDR1 MNHEY, CDR2 SMNVEV (reference sequence).

CDR3 DNA sequence: TGTGCCAGCAGCTTAGGGCGAGGGAATTACGAGCAGTACTTC. It translates to CASSLGRGNYEQYF. The chain joins TRBV11-3 to TRBJ2-7; possible D gene TRBD2, 5 bases. Per germline, CDR1 SGHNT and CDR2 YENEEA. V lost 1 base and J lost 4, with 11 bases in between. The length of the CDR3 is 14 residues.

This chain links TRBV6-1 with TRBJ1-2, with a possible D match to TRBD1 (5 bases). CDR3 size: 14 residues. The germline V gene has CDR1 MNHNS and CDR2 SASEGT. Trimming took off 7 bases at V and 4 bases at J, with 16 bases between the two ends. The CDR3 DNA reads as TGTGCCAGCACCGACCCGGGGGTGAGCTATGGCTACACCTTC. Protein: CASTDPGVSYGYTF.

This clone was seen a single time. The CDR3 nucleotides are TGTGCCAGCGCGGGCGGAGATAGCACAGATACGCAGTATTTT. Amino acid sequence: CASAGGDSTDTQYF. V is TRBV11-3 and J is TRBJ2-3; possibly TRBD2 for D (5 bases). Trimming shortened V by 8 bases and J by 0 bases, and 12 bases separated the two germline ends. CDR1 and CDR2 (germline): SGHNT, YENEEA. The CDR3 is made up of 14 amino acids.

The chain couples TRBV30 to TRBJ1-2; D unclear. The CDR3 is made up of 14 amino acids. Germline loops: CDR1 GTSNPN, CDR2 SVGIG (reference sequence). Trimming left V 0 bases short and J 6 bases short, with 14 bases between. In DNA form, the CDR3 reads TGTGCCTGGAGTGTACGGGTGAGGTCGGATGGCTACACCTTC. Its translation is CAWSVRVRSDGYTF.

As regards this clone: The junction and the germline gene differ at one end; a read error may be behind it. The genes are TRBV7-8 and TRBJ1-1, with TRBD1 matching over 9 bases. Germline lookup yields CDR1 SGHVS and CDR2 FQNEAQ. This CDR3 contains 14 residues. This CDR3 is CASSRSTGGHSKIF. The CDR3 coding sequence is TGTGCCAGCAGCAGGTCCACAGGGGGCCATAGCAAGATCTTT.

The count of this clone is one. V and J are TRBV27 and TRBJ2-1, with D tentatively TRBD2 (5 bases). From germline, CDR1 is MNHEY and CDR2 SMNVEV (reference sequence). Trimming took 5 bases from V and 7 from J, leaving 15 bases between them. The CDR3 contains 14 residues. CDR3 coding DNA: TGTGCCAGCAGTCCATGGGGAGTGAAGAATGAGCAGTTCTTC. Residues: CASSPWGVKNEQFF.

This clone is deemed medium-sized. The chain carries TRBV30 and TRBJ2-4, with a weak D call TRBD2 (5 bases). This CDR3 has 14 residues. The germline CDR1 and CDR2 sequences are GTSNPN and SVGIG (reference sequence). Trimming removed 1 base from V and 0 bases from J, with 7 bases in between. Here the CDR3 DNA reads TGTGCCTGGAGTGAAGGGAGAGCCAAAAACATTCAGTACTTC. Translated, it gives CAWSEGRAKNIQYF.

The chain uses TRBV6-1 and TRBJ1-3, with D tentatively TRBD1 (5 bases). Per germline, CDR1 MNHNS and CDR2 SASEGT. The CDR3 loop spans 15 amino acids. The V end was cut by 3 bases, the J end by 3 bases, with 12 bases between. The CDR3 coding sequence is TGTGCCAGCAGTGATGGGGGGACTTTTGGAAACACCATATATTTT. Its translation: CASSDGGTFGNTIYF.

The gene calls are TRBV7-2 and TRBJ1-5, with D hard to call. This CDR3 has 15 amino acids. Trimming cost V 1 base and J 4 bases, with 11 bases left between them. Germline V gene lookup returns CDR1 SGHTA and CDR2 FQGNSA. As DNA, the CDR3 is TGTGCCAGCAGCTTAGATACGGTTTCAAATCAGCCCCAGCATTTT. Translated, it gives CASSLDTVSNQPQHF.

This clone was observed a few times. The chain couples TRBV4-1 to TRBJ1-1; 7 bases are a match to TRBD1. Per the germline V gene, CDR1 is MGHRA and CDR2 is YSYEKL. V shed 3 bases, J shed 1 base, and the junction held 5 bases outside the gene matches. The CDR3 length is 15 residues. The CDR3 DNA reads TGCGCCAGCAGCCAGTCCGGGACAGCGAACACTGAAGCTTTCTTT. Its protein product is CASSQSGTANTEAFF.

The genes are TRBV19 and TRBJ2-1; 11 bases are a match to TRBD2. The ends lost 0 bases at V and 2 bases at J; junction bases unmatched: 0. CDR3 length equals 16 residues. CDR1 LNHDA and CDR2 SQIVND come from the germline V gene (reference sequence). CDR3 sequence (DNA): TGTGCCAGTAGTATAGATAGCGGGGGGGCCTACAATGAGCAGTTCTTC. It translates to CASSIDSGGAYNEQFF.

The chain combines TRBV7-8 with TRBJ2-3, with TRBD2 matching 13 bases. CDR3 length: 16 residues. The V segment lost 5 bases and the J segment 9 bases; nucleotides outside the gene matches: 11. Looked up from germline, CDR1 is SGHVS and CDR2 is FQNEAQ. CDR3 in DNA: TGTGCCAGCAGCCCGGGACTAGCGGGGTCTGGGGGAACGCAGTATTTT. It encodes CASSPGLAGSGGTQYF.

The chain carries TRBV11-2 and TRBJ2-5, with D tentatively TRBD1 (5 bases). The germline CDR1 and CDR2 sequences are SGHAT and FQNNGV. This CDR3 has 14 residues. Trimming stripped 5 bases from V and 7 bases from J, with 17 bases between. The CDR3 loop reads CASSPGSHQGTQYF. As DNA, the CDR3 is TGTGCCAGCAGCCCCGGATCCCACCAGGGGACCCAGTACTTC.

This chain connects TRBV19 to TRBJ1-2; D remains ambiguous. Deletions cut 6 bases from V and 5 bases from J, with 13 bases between. Looked up from germline, CDR1 is LNHDA and CDR2 is SQIVND (reference sequence). CDR3 size: 13 residues. CDR3: CASRSRALYGYTF. CDR3 in DNA: TGTGCCAGTAGATCTAGAGCGTTATATGGCTACACCTTC.

V gene TRBV7-9 combines with J gene TRBJ2-7; D gene uncertain. This CDR3 is 11 amino acids long. The V and J ends lost 4 bases and 3 bases respectively, with 4 bases between them. Germline V gene sequence: CDR1 SEHNR, CDR2 FQNEAQ (reference sequence). The CDR3 nucleotides read TGTGCCAGCAGCTCCCGCTACGAGCAGTACTTC. Translation gives CASSSRYEQYF.

The sample holds one count of this clone. V is TRBV25-1 and J is TRBJ1-2; D is perhaps TRBD1 (5 bases). Germline CDR1 is MGHDK and CDR2 is SYGVNS. CDR3 size: 15 residues. Between the trimmed V and J ends, which lost 5 bases and 2 bases, there was a span of 15 bases. The CDR3 here is CASSPSGRGNYGYTF. Here the CDR3 DNA reads TGTGCCAGCAGTCCTTCGGGACGGGGGAACTATGGCTACACCTTC.

The V and J genes are TRBV11-2 and TRBJ1-1; TRBD1 matches at 8 bases. The junction had 8 bases not matched to a gene; V was cut back by 9 bases and J by 2 bases. The CDR3 loop spans 14 amino acids. Germline V gene sequence: CDR1 SGHAT, CDR2 FQNNGV. CDR3 in amino acids: CASTPGQANTEAFF. For the CDR3, the DNA is TGTGCCAGTACCCCGGGACAGGCTAACACTGAAGCTTTCTTT.